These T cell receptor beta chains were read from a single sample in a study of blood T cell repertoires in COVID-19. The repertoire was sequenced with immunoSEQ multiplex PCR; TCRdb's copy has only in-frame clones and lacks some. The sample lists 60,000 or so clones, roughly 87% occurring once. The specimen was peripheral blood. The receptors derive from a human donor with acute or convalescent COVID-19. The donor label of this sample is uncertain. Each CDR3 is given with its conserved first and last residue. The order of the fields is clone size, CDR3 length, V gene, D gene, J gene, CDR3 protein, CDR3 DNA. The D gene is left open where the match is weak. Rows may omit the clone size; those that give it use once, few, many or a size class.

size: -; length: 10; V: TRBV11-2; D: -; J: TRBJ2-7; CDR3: CASGQYEQYF; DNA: TGTGCCAGCGGGCAATACGAGCAGTACTTC
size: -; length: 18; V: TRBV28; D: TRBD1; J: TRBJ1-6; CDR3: CASLPGQGKRKYNSPLHF; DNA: TGTGCCAGCCTACCGGGACAGGGAAAAAGAAAATATAATTCACCCCTCCACTTT
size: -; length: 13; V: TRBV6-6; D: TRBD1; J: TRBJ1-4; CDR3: CASKTGANEKLFF; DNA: TGTGCCAGCAAAACAGGGGCTAATGAAAAACTGTTTTTT
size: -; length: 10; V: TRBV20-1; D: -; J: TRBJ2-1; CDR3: CSASLNEQFF; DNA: TGCAGTGCTAGCCTCAATGAGCAGTTCTTC
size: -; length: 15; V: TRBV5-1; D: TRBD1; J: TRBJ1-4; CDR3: CASRWSGTGVEKLFF; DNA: TGCGCCAGCAGGTGGTCCGGGACAGGGGTTGAAAAACTGTTTTTT
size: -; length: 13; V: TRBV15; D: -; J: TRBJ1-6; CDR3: CATGGRNNSPLHF; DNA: TGTGCCACCGGCGGGCGCAATAATTCACCCCTCCACTTT
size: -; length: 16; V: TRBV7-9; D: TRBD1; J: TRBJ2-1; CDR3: CASSLVGQVMDNEQFF; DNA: TGTGCCAGCAGCTTAGTGGGACAGGTGATGGACAATGAGCAGTTCTTC
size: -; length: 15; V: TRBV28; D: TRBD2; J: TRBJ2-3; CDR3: CASVGTSGGADTQYF; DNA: TGTGCCAGCGTTGGGACTAGCGGGGGGGCCGATACGCAGTATTTT
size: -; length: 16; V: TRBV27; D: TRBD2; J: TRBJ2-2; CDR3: CASSWNSGSNTGELFF; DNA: TGTGCCAGCAGTTGGAATAGCGGGAGTAACACCGGGGAGCTGTTTTTT
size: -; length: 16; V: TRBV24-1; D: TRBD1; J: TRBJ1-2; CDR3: CATSDSTLDRGDGYTF; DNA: TGTGCCACCAGTGATTCTACCCTCGACAGGGGGGATGGCTACACCTTC
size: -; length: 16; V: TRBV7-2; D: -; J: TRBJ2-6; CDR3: CASSDRPGSGANVLTF; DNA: TGTGCCAGCAGCGACCGGCCAGGCTCTGGGGCCAACGTCCTGACTTTC
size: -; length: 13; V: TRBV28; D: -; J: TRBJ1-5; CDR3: CASSSQGGWPQHF; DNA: TGTGCCAGCAGTTCACAGGGCGGGTGGCCCCAGCATTTT
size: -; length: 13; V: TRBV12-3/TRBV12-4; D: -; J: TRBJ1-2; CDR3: CASSPGQPYGYTF; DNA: TGTGCCAGCAGTCCAGGACAGCCCTATGGCTACACCTTC
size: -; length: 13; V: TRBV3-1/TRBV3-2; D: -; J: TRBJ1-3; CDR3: CASSLQFGNTIYF; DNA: TGTGCCAGCAGCCTCCAGTTTGGAAACACCATATATTTT
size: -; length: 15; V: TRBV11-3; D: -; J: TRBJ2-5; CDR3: CASSLGSGASETQYF; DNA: TGTGCCAGCAGCTTAGGGTCAGGGGCCAGCGAGACCCAGTACTTC
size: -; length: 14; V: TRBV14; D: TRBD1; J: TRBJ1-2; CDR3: CASSPTGQGYGYTF; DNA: TGTGCCAGCAGTCCTACGGGACAGGGGTATGGCTACACCTTC
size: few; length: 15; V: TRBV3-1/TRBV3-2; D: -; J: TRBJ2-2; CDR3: CASSQATIRTGELFF; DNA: TGTGCCAGCAGCCAAGCCACCATCCGGACCGGGGAGCTGTTTTTT
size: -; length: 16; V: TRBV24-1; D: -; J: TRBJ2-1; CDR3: CATSDPGQWSYNEQFF; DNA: TGTGCCACCAGTGACCCTGGCCAGTGGTCCTACAATGAGCAGTTCTTC
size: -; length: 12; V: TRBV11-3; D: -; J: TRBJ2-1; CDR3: CASSLVANEQFF; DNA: TGTGCCAGCAGCTTAGTTGCGAATGAGCAGTTCTTC
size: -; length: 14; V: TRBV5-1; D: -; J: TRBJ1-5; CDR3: CASSFGPEGQPQHF; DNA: TGCGCCAGCAGTTTTGGACCGGAGGGTCAGCCCCAGCATTTT
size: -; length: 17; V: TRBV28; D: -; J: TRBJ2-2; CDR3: CASSTPKGAAGAGELFF; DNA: TGTGCCAGCAGTACCCCCAAAGGAGCAGCGGGCGCCGGGGAGCTGTTTTTT
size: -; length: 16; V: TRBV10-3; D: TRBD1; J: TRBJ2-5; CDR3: CAISEGQGTLQETQYF; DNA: TGTGCCATCAGTGAGGGACAGGGGACCCTCCAAGAGACCCAGTACTTC
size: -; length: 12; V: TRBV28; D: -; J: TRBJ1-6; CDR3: CASTGVISPLHF; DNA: TGTGCCAGCACAGGGGTAATTTCACCCCTCCACTTT
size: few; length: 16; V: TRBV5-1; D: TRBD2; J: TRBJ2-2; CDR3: CASRWTSGSPTGELFF; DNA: TGCGCCAGCAGATGGACTAGCGGGAGTCCCACCGGGGAGCTGTTTTTT
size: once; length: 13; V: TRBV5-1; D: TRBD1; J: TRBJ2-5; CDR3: CASSRDSPETQYF; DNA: TGCGCCAGCAGCCGGGACAGCCCGGAGACCCAGTACTTC
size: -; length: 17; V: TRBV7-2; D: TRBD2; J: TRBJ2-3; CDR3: CASSPGLAGGYTDTQYF; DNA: TGTGCCAGCAGCCCGGGACTAGCGGGGGGGTACACAGATACGCAGTATTTT